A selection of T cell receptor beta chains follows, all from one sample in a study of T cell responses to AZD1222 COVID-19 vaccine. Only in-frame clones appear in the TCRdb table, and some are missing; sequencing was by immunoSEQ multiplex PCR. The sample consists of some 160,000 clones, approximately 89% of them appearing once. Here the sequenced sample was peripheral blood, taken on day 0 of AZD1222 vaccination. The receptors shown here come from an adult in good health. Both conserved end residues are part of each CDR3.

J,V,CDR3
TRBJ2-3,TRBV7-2,CASSPGGKRSTDTQYF
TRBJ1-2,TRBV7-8,CASSLRSTLYGYTF
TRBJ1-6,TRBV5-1,CASSWDSSSSYNSPLHF
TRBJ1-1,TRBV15,CATSPEGTLNTEAFF
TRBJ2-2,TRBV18,CASSPPFGQGTGELFF
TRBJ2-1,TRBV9,CASSPPGLAGVAEQFF
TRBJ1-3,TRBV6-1,CASSEYSLHTIYF
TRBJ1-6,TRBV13,CASSLDRAYNSPLHF
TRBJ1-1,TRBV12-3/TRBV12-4,CASSLGRNTEAFF
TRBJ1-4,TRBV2,CASRVAATNEKLFF
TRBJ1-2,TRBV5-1,CASTDGVVYGYTF
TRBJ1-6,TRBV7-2,CASRGSPGNSPLHF
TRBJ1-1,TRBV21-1,CASSSTGKKNPNTEAFF
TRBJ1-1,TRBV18,CASSPQGNTEAFF
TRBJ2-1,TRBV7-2,CASSPRTAYNEQFF
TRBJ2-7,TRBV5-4,CASSLEGQGSYEQYF
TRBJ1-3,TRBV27,CASSPRRISGNTIYF
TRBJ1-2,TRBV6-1,CASSVGAANRVYAGAF
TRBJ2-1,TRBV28,CASSLSAGRGRHEQFF
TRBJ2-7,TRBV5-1,CASSLAISSGTGTPYEQYF
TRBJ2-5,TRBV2,CASRTGSRRETQYF
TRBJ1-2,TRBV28,CASSFFTGRNGYTF
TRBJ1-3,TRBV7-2,CASNDPGNTIYF
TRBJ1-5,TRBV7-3,CASSPSGARANKPQHF
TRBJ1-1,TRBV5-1,CASSLSSRGNTEAFF
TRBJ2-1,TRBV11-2,CASSRTSGASGAYNEQFF
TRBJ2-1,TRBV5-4,CASSPRQGAVNEQFF
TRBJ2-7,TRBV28,CASSSMTGGRYEQYF
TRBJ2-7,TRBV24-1,CATSDSGPPGLHEQYF
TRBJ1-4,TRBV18,CASSQDRGPGEKLFF
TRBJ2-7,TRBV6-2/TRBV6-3,CASSYDRQGATYEQYF
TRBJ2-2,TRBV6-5,CASARPGNTGELFF
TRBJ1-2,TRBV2,CASSENNSYGYTF
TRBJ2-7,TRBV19,CASSKPGRSYEQYF
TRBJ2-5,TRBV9,CASSSGTQETQYF
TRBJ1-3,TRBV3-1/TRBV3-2,CASSPRGGAISGNTIYF
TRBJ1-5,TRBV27,CASSLGTANQPQHF
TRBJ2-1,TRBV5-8,CASKPGSRYNEQFF
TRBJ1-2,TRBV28,CASSSVRGVSANYGYTF
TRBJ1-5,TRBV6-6,CASSLLNSNQPQHF
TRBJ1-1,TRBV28,CASKGQANTEAFF
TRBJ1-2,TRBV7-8,CASSLTGHGYTF
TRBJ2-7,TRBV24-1,CATSDPSGSDDEQYF
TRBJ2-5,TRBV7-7,CASSPMRASGRETQYF
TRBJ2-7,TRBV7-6,CASSLDEGFSYEQYF
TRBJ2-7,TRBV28,CASNLAASSYEQYF
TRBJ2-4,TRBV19,CASSAAGRDKNIQYF
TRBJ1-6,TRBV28,CASILSGGDNSPLHF